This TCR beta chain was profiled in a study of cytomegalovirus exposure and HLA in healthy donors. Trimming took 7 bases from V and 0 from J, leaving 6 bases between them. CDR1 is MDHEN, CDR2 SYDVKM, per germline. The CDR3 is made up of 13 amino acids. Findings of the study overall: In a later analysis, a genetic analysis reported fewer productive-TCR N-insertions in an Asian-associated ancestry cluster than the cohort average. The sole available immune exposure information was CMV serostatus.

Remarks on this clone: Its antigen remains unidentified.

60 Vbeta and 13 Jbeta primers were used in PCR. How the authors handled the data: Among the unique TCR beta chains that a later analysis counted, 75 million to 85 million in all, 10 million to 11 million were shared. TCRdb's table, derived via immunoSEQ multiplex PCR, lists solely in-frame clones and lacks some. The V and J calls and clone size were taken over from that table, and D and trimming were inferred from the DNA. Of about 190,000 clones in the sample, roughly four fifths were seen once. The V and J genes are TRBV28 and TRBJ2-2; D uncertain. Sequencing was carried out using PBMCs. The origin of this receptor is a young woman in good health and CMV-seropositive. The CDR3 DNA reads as TGTGCCAGCACCCCCGCGAACACCGGGGAGCTGTTTTTT. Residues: CASTPANTGELFF.